One T cell receptor (beta chain) is described in this entry. Its antigen is unidentified. The data stem from a study of cytomegalovirus exposure and HLA in healthy donors. Turning to the study itself: Genetic ancestry analysis placed about 76% of the 350 to 500 donors that were genotyped in the Caucasian-associated cluster.

Notes on the study in general: Prior analysis indicated that the majority of TCR beta V segments exhibited productivity approximately 90% or approximately 30% of the time. After further analysis at a later stage, 16,951 TCR beta sequences were associated with HLA alleles at 0.05 false discovery rate. Usually a TCR sequence was rare, but some public TCRs were found in many donors.

The PCR ran on 60 Vbeta and 13 Jbeta primers. The table came from immunoSEQ multiplex PCR; TCRdb's copy has only in-frame clones and leaves some out. The sample holds around 90,000 clones, about 66% seen once. Germline V gene data show CDR1 as LGHNA and CDR2 as YSLEER. This CDR3 is 16 amino acids long. Trimming stripped 5 bases from V and 4 bases from J, with 20 bases between. Sequencing was carried out using PBMCs. This TCR came from a boy aged 5-17 years in good health and CMV-seropositive. The gene calls are TRBV4-3 and TRBJ1-2; perhaps TRBD1 as D (5 bases). The CDR3: CASSEGPRGAAYGYTF. The DNA for the CDR3 is TGCGCCAGCAGCGAAGGCCCGCGGGGCGCTGCCTATGGCTACACCTTC.